This T cell receptor beta chain emerged from a study of cytomegalovirus exposure and HLA in healthy donors. Overall study results and limits: HLA allele associations emerged for fewer than 20,000 TCR beta sequences in a later analysis, at 0.05 false discovery rate. Segments of the TCR beta V type were, in most cases, productive about 90% or about 30% of the time in an earlier analysis.

There are a few counts of this clone. Its target is not known. The PCR used 60 Vbeta and 13 Jbeta primers. TCRdb keeps only in-frame clones here, not all; method: immunoSEQ multiplex PCR. The sample has about 190,000 clones, roughly 77% seen once. This CDR3 has 12 amino acids. The V gene lost 5 bases and the J gene lost 6 bases, with 11 bases spanning the gap. Germline CDR1 reads SGHDT; CDR2 reads YYEEEE. The V gene is TRBV5-6, the J gene TRBJ1-1; D remains ambiguous. The TCR comes from a man aged 30 to 39 in good health and CMV-seropositive. Specimen: PBMCs. The CDR3 region has the DNA TGTGCCAGCAGTGAGACATCAGCTGAAGCTTTCTTT. It specifies CASSETSAEAFF.